This T cell receptor beta chain was sequenced during a study of blood T cell repertoires in COVID-19. Overall study: Material from acute and convalescent COVID-19 was sourced from the United States, Italy and Spain. In each case, the material was cDNA or gDNA derived from T cells, B-cell-depleted T cells, or PBMCs.

Per the original data handling: Reference gene primer amplification in the assay estimated nucleated cell counts. Some clones are missing from TCRdb's copy, which holds only in-frame ones; the method was immunoSEQ multiplex PCR. From that table come the V and J calls and clone size; the DNA was used to work out D and trimming. The sample shows approximately 250,000 clones, 84% of them seen only once. Germline CDR1 reads SGHRS; CDR2 reads YFSETQ. The CDR3 extends over 15 amino acids. Trimming cost V 4 bases and J 7 bases, with 17 bases left between them. V is TRBV5-1 and J is TRBJ1-4; D not resolved. Sequencing was done on a sample of peripheral blood. This sequence was found in a human donor in a cohort sampled during active COVID-19. DNA for the CDR3: TGCGCCAGCAGCCCTAGGCCGGTCCTAGGTGAAAAACTGTTTTTT. This gives the protein CASSPRPVLGEKLFF.